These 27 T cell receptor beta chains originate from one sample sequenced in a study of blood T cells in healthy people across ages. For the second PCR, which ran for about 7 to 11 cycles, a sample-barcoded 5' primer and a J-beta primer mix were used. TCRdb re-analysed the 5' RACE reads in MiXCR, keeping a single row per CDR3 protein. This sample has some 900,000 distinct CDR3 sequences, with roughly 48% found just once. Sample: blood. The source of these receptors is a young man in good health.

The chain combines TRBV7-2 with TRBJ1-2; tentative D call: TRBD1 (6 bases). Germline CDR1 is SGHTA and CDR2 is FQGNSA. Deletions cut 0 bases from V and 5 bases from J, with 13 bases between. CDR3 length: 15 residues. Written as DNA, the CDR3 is TGTGCCAGCAGCTTAGCTGGGGGGGGCGCGTATGGCTACACCTTC. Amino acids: CASSLAGGGAYGYTF.

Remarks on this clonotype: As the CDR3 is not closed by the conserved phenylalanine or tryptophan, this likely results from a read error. The CDR3 coding sequence is TGCGCCAGCAGCTTGGTGGCCGGGACAGACACTTATGGCTACACCTTA. Encoded protein: CASSLVAGTDTYGYTL. The chain recombines TRBV5-1 with TRBJ1-2; 7 bases align to TRBD1. The CDR3 covers 16 residues. With 0 bases clipped from V and 5 bases from J, the junction kept 10 bases outside the gene matches. Germline CDR1 SGHRS, CDR2 YFSETQ.

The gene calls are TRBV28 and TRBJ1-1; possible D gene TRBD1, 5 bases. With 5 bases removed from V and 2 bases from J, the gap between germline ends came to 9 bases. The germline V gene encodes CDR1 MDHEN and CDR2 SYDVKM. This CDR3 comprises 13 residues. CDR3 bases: TGTGCCAGCAGTGAGGGGTTAAACACTGAAGCTTTCTTT. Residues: CASSEGLNTEAFF.

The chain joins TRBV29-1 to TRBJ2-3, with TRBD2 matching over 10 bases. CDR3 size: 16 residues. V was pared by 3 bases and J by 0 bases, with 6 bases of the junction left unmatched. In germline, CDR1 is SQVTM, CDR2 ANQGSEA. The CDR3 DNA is TGCAGCGTTGAGGGGAGGACTAGCGGCAGCACAGATACGCAGTATTTT. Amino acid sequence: CSVEGRTSGSTDTQYF.

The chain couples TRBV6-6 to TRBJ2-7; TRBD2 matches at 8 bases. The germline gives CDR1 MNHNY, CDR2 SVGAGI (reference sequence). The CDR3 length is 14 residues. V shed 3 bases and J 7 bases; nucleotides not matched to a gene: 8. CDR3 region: CASSYSGTRGEQYF. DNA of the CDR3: TGTGCCAGCAGTTATTCCGGGACTAGGGGTGAGCAGTACTTC.

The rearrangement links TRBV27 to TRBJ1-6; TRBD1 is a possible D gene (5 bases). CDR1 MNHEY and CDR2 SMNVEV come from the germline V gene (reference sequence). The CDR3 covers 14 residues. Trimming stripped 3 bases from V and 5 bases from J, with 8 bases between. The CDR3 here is CASSFVQDNSPLHF. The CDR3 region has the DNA TGTGCCAGCAGTTTCGTACAGGATAATTCACCCCTCCACTTT.

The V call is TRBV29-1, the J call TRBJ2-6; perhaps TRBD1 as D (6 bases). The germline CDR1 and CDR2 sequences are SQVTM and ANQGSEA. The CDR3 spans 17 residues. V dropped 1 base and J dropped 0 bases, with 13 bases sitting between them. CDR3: CSVEGDTLSSGANVLTF. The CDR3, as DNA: TGCAGCGTTGAAGGGGACACATTAAGCTCTGGGGCCAACGTCCTGACTTTC.

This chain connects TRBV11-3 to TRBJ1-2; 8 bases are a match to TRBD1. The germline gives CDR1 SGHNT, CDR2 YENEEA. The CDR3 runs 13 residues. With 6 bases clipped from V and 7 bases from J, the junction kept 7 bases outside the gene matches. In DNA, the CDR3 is TGTGCCAGCAGGGCAACAGGGGGTATTGGCTACACCTTC. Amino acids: CASRATGGIGYTF.

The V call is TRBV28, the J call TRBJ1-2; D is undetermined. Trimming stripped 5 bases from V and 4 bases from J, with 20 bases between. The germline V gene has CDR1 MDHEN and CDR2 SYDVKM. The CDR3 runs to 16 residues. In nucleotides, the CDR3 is TGTGCCAGCAGTGACCCAACTGGACGCGGATTCTATGGCTACACCTTC. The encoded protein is CASSDPTGRGFYGYTF.

This CDR3 reads CASSPSGENNEQFF. CDR3 DNA sequence: TGCGCCAGCAGTCCGTCGGGGGAAAACAATGAGCAGTTCTTC. V is TRBV10-2 and J is TRBJ2-1; maybe TRBD2 (6 bases). V lost 5 bases to trimming and J lost 5 bases, with 13 bases between them. The CDR3 loop spans 14 amino acids. Germline values: CDR1 WSHSY, CDR2 SAAADI.

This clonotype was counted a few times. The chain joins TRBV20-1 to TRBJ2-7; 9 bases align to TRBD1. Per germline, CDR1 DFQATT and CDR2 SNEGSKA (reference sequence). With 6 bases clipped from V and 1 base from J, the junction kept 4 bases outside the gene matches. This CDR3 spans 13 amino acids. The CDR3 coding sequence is TGCAGTGCCCAGGGACAGGGATCCTACGAGCAGTACTTC. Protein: CSAQGQGSYEQYF.

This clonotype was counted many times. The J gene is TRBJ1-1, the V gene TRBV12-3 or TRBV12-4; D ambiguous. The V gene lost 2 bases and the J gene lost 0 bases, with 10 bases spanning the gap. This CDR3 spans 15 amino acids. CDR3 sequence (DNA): TGTGCCAGCAGTTTACGGCAGGCTCTGAACACTGAAGCTTTCTTT. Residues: CASSLRQALNTEAFF.

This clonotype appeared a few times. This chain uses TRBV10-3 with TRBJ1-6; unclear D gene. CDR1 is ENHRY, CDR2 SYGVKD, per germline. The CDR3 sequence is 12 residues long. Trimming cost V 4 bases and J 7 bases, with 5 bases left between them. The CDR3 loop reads CAISGGNSPLHF. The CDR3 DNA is TGTGCCATCAGTGGCGGCAATTCACCCCTCCACTTT.

DNA for the CDR3: TGTGCCAGCAGCCAAGATGGGGACATGGCTGAAGCTTTCTTT. This codes for CASSQDGDMAEAFF. The V gene is TRBV4-2, the J gene TRBJ1-1, with TRBD1 as a possible D gene (6 bases). Germline V CDR1 and CDR2: LGHNA, YNFKEQ. V lost 0 bases to trimming and J lost 6 bases, with 11 bases between them. The CDR3 length is 14 residues.

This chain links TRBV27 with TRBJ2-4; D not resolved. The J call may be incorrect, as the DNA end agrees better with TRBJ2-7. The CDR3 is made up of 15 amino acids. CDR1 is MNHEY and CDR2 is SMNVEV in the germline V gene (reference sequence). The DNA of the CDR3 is TGTGCCAGCAGTAACCCGACTTTAGCTTCCTACGAGCAGTACTTC. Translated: CASSNPTLASYEQYF.

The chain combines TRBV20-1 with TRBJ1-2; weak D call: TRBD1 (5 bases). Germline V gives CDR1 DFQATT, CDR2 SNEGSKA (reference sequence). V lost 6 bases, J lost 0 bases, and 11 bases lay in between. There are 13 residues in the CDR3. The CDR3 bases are TGCAGTGCCAGGGACCACTCTAACTATGGCTACACCTTC. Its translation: CSARDHSNYGYTF.

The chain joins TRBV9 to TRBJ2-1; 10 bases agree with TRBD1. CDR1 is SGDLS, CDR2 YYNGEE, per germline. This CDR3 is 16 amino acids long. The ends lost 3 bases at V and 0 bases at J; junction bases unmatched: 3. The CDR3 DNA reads TGTGCCAGCAGCGGACAGGGGGCAGCCTCCTACAATGAGCAGTTCTTC. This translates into CASSGQGAASYNEQFF.

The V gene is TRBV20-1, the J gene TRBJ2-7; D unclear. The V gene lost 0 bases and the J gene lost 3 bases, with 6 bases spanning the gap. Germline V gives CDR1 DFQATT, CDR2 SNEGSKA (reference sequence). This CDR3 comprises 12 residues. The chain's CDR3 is CSARDPGYEQYF. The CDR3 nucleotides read TGCAGTGCTAGAGATCCGGGCTACGAGCAGTACTTC.

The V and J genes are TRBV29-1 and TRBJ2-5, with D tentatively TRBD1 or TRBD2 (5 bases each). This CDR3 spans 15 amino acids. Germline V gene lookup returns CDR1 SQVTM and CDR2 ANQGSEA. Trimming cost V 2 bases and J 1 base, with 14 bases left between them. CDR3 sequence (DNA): TGCAGCGTTGAAAAGCAGTGGGGGATCCAAGAGACCCAGTACTTC. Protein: CSVEKQWGIQETQYF.

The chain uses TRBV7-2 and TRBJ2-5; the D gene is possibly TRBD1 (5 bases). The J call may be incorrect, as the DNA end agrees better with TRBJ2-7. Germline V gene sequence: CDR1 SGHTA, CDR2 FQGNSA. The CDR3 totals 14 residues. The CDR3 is CASSFAGMLYEQYF. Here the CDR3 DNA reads TGTGCCAGCAGCTTCGCAGGGATGCTCTACGAGCAGTACTTC.

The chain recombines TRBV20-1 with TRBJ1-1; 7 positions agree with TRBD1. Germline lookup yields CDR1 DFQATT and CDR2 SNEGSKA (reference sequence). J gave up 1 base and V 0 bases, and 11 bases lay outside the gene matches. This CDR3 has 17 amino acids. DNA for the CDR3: TGCAGTGCTAGAGACTTAACTAAGACAGGGTGGAACACTGAAGCTTTCTTT. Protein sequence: CSARDLTKTGWNTEAFF.

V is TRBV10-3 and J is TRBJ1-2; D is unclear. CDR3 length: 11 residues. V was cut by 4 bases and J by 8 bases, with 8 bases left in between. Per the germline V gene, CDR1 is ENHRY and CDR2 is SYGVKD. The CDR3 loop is CAISGERGYTF. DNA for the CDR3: TGTGCCATCAGTGGGGAGCGGGGCTACACCTTC.

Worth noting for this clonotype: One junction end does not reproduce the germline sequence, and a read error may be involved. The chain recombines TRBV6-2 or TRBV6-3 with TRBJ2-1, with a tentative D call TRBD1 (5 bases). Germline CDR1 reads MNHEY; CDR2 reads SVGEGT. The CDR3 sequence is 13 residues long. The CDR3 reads CVSSIDPGIEQFF. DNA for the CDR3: TGTGTCAGCAGCATCGATCCAGGGATTGAGCAGTTCTTC.

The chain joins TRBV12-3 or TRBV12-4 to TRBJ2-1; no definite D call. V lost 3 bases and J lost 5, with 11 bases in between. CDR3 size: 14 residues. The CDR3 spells CASSFSYRDNEQFF. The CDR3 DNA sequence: TGTGCCAGCAGTTTTAGCTATCGCGACAATGAGCAGTTCTTC.

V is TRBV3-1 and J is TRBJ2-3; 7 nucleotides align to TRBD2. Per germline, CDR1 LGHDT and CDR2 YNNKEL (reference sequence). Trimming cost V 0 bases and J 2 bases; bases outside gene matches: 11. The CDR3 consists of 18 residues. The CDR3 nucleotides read TGTGCCAGCAGCCAAGATAAATACGGGACTACCACCACAGATACGCAGTATTTT. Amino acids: CASSQDKYGTTTTDTQYF.

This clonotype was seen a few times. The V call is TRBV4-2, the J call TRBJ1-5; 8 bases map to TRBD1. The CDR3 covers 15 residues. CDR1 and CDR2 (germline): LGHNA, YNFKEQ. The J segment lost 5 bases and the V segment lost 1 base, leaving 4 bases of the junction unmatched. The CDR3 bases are TGTGCCAGCAGCCAAGGGGACAGGTTGGATCAGCCCCAGCATTTT. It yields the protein CASSQGDRLDQPQHF.

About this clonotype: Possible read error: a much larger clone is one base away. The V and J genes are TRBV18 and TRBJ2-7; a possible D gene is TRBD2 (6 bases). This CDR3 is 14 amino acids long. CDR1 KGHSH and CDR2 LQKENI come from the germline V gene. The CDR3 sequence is CGSSPGLSSYEQYF. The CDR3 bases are TGTGGCAGCTCACCGGGACTGAGCTCCTACGAGCAGTACTTC.